These 2 T cell receptor beta chains came from one sample sequenced in a study of blood T cell repertoires in COVID-19. Some clones are missing from TCRdb's copy, which holds only in-frame ones; the method was immunoSEQ multiplex PCR. There are under 250,000 clones in the sample; 75% to 85% occur only once, and roughly 5.5% lies in the top ten. Sequencing was carried out using peripheral blood. These receptor sequences come from a human donor in a cohort sampled during active COVID-19.

This chain links TRBV4-1 with TRBJ2-3, with 9 bases that match TRBD2. With 4 bases clipped from V and 3 bases from J, the junction kept 8 bases outside the gene matches. Germline loops: CDR1 MGHRA, CDR2 YSYEKL. The CDR3 has 16 amino acids. Written as DNA, the CDR3 is TGCGCCAGCAGCCCACGGGTCGCGGGGGGGACAGATACGCAGTATTTT. It yields the protein CASSPRVAGGTDTQYF.

This clone has only a few counts. The V gene is TRBV3-1 (or the pseudogene TRBV3-2), the J gene TRBJ2-7; 9 bases fit TRBD1. The germline V gene has CDR1 LGHDT and CDR2 YNNKEL (reference sequence). The CDR3 covers 15 residues. The junction had 4 bases not matched to a gene; V was cut back by 3 bases and J by 1 base. Here the CDR3 reads CASSHPGTGSYEQYF. DNA for the CDR3: TGTGCCAGCAGCCACCCCGGGACAGGGTCCTACGAGCAGTACTTC.